A single sample is the source of the 14 T cell receptor beta chains below, sequenced in a study of blood T cell repertoires in COVID-19. Assay used: immunoSEQ multiplex PCR; TCRdb lists only in-frame clones, some missing. The table lists some 170,000 clones, approximately 88% of them singletons. Sequencing was carried out using peripheral blood. The receptors originated from a middle-aged woman with COVID-19, enrolled during active disease.

The chain carries TRBV4-1 and TRBJ1-2; D is possibly TRBD1 (5 bases). Trimming removed 1 base at V and 14 bases at J, with 14 bases between. CDR3 length: 12 residues. The germline V gene has CDR1 MGHRA and CDR2 YSYEKL. CDR3: CASSQVGGTGTF. The CDR3 DNA follows: TGCGCCAGCAGCCAAGTGGGAGGGACGGGGACCTTC.

The chain carries TRBV5-1 and TRBJ1-4; the D gene is possibly TRBD1 (5 bases). V was pared by 2 bases and J by 7 bases, with 9 bases between. CDR3 size: 13 residues. Germline lookup yields CDR1 SGHRS and CDR2 YFSETQ. As DNA, the CDR3 is TGCGCCAGCAGCTTTCCAGGGCTTGAAAAACTGTTTTTT. The encoded protein is CASSFPGLEKLFF.

V gene TRBV19 combines with J gene TRBJ1-5; D gene ambiguous. The CDR3 loop spans 12 amino acids. V lost 6 bases, J lost 7 bases, and 10 bases lay in between. Germline CDR1 and CDR2: LNHDA and SQIVND (reference sequence). The CDR3: CASRLQEQPQHF. DNA of the CDR3: TGTGCCAGTAGGTTGCAGGAACAGCCCCAGCATTTT.

This chain connects TRBV7-8 to TRBJ1-2; 9 bases fit TRBD1. The CDR3 has 18 residues. From germline, CDR1 is SGHVS and CDR2 FQNEAQ. With V trimmed by 4 bases and J by 5 bases, 17 bases remained unmatched. CDR3 nucleotides: TGTGCCAGCAGCTCTATTGGACAGGGGAGGGGTATGGGATATGGCTACACCTTC. Translated: CASSSIGQGRGMGYGYTF.

This clone was seen a handful of times. The chain recombines TRBV20-1 with TRBJ1-6; TRBD1 agrees at 11 bases. Unmatched junction bases numbered 8, after V lost 3 bases and J lost 7 bases. Germline V gene lookup returns CDR1 DFQATT and CDR2 SNEGSKA (reference sequence). The CDR3 totals 16 residues. The CDR3 reads CSASGVRDRGNSPLHF. The CDR3 bases are TGCAGTGCTAGTGGAGTGCGGGACAGGGGGAATTCACCCCTCCACTTT.

This chain joins TRBV10-1 and TRBJ2-3; 8 bases line up with TRBD2. The CDR3 is made up of 15 amino acids. J gave up 0 bases and V 6 bases, and 5 bases lay outside the gene matches. Germline V gene data show CDR1 as WNHNN and CDR2 as SYGVQD (reference sequence). The CDR3 region is CASSLAGSSTDTQYF. In nucleotides, the CDR3 is TGCGCCAGCAGCTTAGCGGGGTCTAGCACAGATACGCAGTATTTT.

The chain has TRBV6-5 and TRBJ1-3; 7 positions agree with TRBD1. The CDR3 spans 13 residues. Germline-derived CDR1 and CDR2 are MNHEY and SVGAGI. Trimming at V came to 6 bases and at J to 4 bases, leaving 3 bases not matched to a gene. Written as DNA, the CDR3 is TGTGCCAGCAGAGACAGGGCCGGAAACACCATATATTTT. This codes for CASRDRAGNTIYF.

Written as DNA, the CDR3 is TGCGCCAGCAGCCAAGAGTCCCGTACCGGGGAGCTGTTTTTT. Protein sequence: CASSQESRTGELFF. The rearrangement links TRBV4-1 to TRBJ2-2; D not resolved. There are 14 residues in the CDR3. V lost 0 bases, J lost 5 bases, and 7 bases lay in between. From germline, CDR1 is MGHRA and CDR2 YSYEKL.

The chain joins TRBV4-1 to TRBJ1-5; D might be TRBD1 (5 bases). Germline lookup yields CDR1 MGHRA and CDR2 YSYEKL. The CDR3 totals 15 residues. With 4 bases removed from V and 3 bases from J, the gap between germline ends came to 13 bases. The CDR3: CASSPEGASNQPQHF. CDR3 DNA: TGCGCCAGCAGCCCGGAAGGGGCTTCCAATCAGCCCCAGCATTTT.

The chain combines TRBV6-4 with TRBJ2-7, with a possible D match to TRBD2 (6 bases). The CDR3 extends over 14 amino acids. Trimming pared 5 bases from V and 7 bases from J, leaving 18 bases between. Germline V CDR1 and CDR2: MRHNA, SNTAGT. The CDR3 nucleotides are TGTGCCAGCAGTCCAAATGCCGACGCGGGGGAGCAGTACTTC. The encoded protein is CASSPNADAGEQYF.

The V and J genes are TRBV6-5 and TRBJ1-6; D is perhaps TRBD1 (6 bases). The germline V gene has CDR1 MNHEY and CDR2 SVGAGI. This CDR3 is built from 16 residues. V lost 4 bases to trimming and J lost 7 bases, with 17 bases between them. CDR3 amino acids: CASSLRQGLRNSPLHF. The CDR3 DNA is TGTGCCAGCAGTTTAAGGCAGGGGTTAAGAAATTCACCCCTCCACTTT.

This chain uses TRBV18 with TRBJ2-7, with D possibly TRBD2 on 6 matching bases. V was cut by 5 bases and J by 0 bases, with 11 bases left in between. The CDR3 consists of 14 residues. Germline V lookup: CDR1 KGHSH, CDR2 LQKENI. CDR3 nucleotide sequence: TGTGCCAGCTCAGGGGACGGGAGCTCCTACGAGCAGTACTTC. This translates into CASSGDGSSYEQYF. The full variable domain, with the rest looked up from reference TRBV18 and TRBJ2-7, is NAGVMQNPRHLVRRRGQEARLRCSPMKGHSHVYWYRQLPEEGLKFMVYLQKENIIDESGMPKERFSAEFPKEGPSILRIQQVVRGDSAAYFCASSGDGSSYEQYFGPGTRLTVT.

The genes are TRBV5-1 and TRBJ2-7; D is uncertain. Trimming removed 6 bases at V and 2 bases at J, with 15 bases between. This CDR3 region has 14 residues. In germline, CDR1 is SGHRS, CDR2 YFSETQ. The CDR3 protein is CASTVATGPYEQYF. The DNA for the CDR3 is TGCGCCAGCACCGTTGCGACTGGTCCCTACGAGCAGTACTTC.

This chain joins TRBV6-5 and TRBJ2-7; 7 bases match TRBD1. Trimming at V came to 5 bases and at J to 4 bases, leaving 8 bases not matched to a gene. Germline V lookup: CDR1 MNHEY, CDR2 SVGAGI. This CDR3 contains 14 residues. The CDR3: CASSHRGGSYEQYF. The CDR3 coding sequence is TGTGCCAGCAGTCACAGGGGCGGATCGTACGAGCAGTACTTC.